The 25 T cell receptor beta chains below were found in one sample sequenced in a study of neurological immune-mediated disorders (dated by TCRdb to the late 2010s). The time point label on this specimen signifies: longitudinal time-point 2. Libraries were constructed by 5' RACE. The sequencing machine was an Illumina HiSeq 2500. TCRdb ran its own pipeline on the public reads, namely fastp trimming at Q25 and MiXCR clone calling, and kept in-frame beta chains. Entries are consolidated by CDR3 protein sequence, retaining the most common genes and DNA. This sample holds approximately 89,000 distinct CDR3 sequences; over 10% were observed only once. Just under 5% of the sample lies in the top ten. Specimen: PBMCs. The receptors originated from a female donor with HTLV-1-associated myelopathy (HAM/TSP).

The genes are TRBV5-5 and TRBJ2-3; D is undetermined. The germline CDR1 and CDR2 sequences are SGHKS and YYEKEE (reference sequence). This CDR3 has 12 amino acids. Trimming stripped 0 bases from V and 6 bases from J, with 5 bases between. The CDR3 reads CASSLDWDTQYF. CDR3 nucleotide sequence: TGTGCCAGCAGCTTGGACTGGGATACGCAGTATTTT.

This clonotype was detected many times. The CDR3 spells CASSTGQGYGYTF. The CDR3 DNA reads as TGCGCCAGCAGCACTGGACAGGGTTATGGCTACACCTTC. This chain joins TRBV5-1 and TRBJ1-2, with 8 bases identical to TRBD1. Germline-derived CDR1 and CDR2 are SGHRS and YFSETQ. This CDR3 region has 13 residues. V dropped 4 bases and J dropped 5; count of bases not matched to a gene: 4.

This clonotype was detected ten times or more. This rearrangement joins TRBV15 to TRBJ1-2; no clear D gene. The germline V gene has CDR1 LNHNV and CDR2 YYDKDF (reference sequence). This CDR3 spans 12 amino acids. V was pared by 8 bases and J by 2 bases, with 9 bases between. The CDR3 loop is CATGKGNYGYTF. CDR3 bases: TGTGCCACCGGAAAAGGGAACTATGGCTACACCTTC.

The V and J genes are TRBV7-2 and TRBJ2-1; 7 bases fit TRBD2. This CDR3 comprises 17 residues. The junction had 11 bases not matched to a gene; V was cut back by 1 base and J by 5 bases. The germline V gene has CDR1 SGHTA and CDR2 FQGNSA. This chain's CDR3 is CASSLEDVRAGDNEQFF. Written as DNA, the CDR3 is TGTGCCAGCAGCTTAGAGGATGTGCGGGCGGGGGACAATGAGCAGTTCTTC.

The CDR3 DNA follows: TGCGCCAGCACCCGGGACTCAAAGCCGGAGACCCAGTACTTC. Its translation is CASTRDSKPETQYF. This chain links TRBV5-1 with TRBJ2-5; possibly TRBD2 for D (6 bases). This CDR3 region has 14 residues. Germline assignment: CDR1 SGHRS and CDR2 YFSETQ. V was trimmed by 6 bases and J by 5 bases, leaving 17 bases between them.

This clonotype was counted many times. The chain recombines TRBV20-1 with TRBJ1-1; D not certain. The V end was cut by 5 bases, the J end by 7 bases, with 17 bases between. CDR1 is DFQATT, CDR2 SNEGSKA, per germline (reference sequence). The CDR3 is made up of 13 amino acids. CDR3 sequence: CSAEYRGRYEAFF. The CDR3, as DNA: TGCAGTGCTGAATACAGAGGTCGGTATGAAGCTTTCTTT.

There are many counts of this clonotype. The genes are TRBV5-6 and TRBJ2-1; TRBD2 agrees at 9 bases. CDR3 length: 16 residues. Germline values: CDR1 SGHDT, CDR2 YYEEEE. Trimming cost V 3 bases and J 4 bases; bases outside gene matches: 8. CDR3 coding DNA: TGTGCCAGCAGCTCAGTTTTTAGCGGGAGATACAATGAGCAGTTCTTC. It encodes CASSSVFSGRYNEQFF.

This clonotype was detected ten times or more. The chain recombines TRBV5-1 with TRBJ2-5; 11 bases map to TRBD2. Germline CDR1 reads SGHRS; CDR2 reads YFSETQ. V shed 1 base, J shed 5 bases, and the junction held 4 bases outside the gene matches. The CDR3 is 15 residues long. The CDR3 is CASSLTSGGLETQYF. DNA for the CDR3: TGCGCCAGCAGCTTGACTAGCGGGGGTCTTGAGACCCAGTACTTC.

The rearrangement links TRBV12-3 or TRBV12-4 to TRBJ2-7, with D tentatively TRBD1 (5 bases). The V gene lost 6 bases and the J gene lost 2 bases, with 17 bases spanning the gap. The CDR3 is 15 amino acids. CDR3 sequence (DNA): TGTGCCAGCAGCCTGGACCAGGGATGGGCCTACGAGCAGTACTTC. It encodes CASSLDQGWAYEQYF.

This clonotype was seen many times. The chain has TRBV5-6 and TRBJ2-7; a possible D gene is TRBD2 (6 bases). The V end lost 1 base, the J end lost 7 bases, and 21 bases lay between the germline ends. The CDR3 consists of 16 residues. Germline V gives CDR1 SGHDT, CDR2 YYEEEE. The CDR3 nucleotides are TGTGCCAGCAGCTTGTACGTTCACCGTTCGGAGGGTGAGCAGTACTTC. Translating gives CASSLYVHRSEGEQYF.

The CDR3 here is CSAREGSSYNSPLHF. CDR3 sequence (DNA): TGCAGTGCTAGGGAGGGGAGCTCCTATAATTCACCCCTCCACTTT. The chain joins TRBV20-1 to TRBJ1-6, with a possible D match to TRBD1 (5 bases). Per germline, CDR1 DFQATT and CDR2 SNEGSKA (reference sequence). This CDR3 spans 15 amino acids. The V gene lost 3 bases and the J gene lost 0 bases, with 9 bases spanning the gap.

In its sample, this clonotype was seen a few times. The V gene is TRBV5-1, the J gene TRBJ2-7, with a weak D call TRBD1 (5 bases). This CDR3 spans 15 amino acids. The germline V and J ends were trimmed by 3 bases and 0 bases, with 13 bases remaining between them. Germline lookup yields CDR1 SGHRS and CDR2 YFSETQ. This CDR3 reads CASSWAGQSSYEQYF. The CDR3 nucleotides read TGCGCCAGCAGCTGGGCAGGGCAGAGCTCCTACGAGCAGTACTTC.

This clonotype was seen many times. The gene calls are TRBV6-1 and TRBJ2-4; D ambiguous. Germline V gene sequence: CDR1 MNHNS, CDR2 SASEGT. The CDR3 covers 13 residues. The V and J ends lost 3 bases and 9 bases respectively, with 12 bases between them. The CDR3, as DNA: TGTGCCAGCAGTGAGGGCAGACTCGGCATTCAGTACTTC. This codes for CASSEGRLGIQYF.

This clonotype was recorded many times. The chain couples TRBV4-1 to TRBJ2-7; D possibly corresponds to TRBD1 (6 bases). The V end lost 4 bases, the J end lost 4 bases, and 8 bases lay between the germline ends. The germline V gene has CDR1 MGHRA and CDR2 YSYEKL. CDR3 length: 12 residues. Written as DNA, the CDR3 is TGCGCCAGCAGCCCAGGACAGTACGAGCAGTACTTC. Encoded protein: CASSPGQYEQYF.

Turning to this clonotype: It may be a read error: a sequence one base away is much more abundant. This CDR3 reads CASRRGHDTDTQYF. The CDR3 DNA sequence: TGTGCCAGCCGCAGGGGACATGACACAGATACGCAGTATTTT. The gene calls are TRBV12-3 or TRBV12-4 and TRBJ2-3, with TRBD1 as a possible D gene (6 bases). This CDR3 has 14 residues. The germline V and J ends were trimmed by 8 bases and 2 bases, with 14 bases remaining between them.

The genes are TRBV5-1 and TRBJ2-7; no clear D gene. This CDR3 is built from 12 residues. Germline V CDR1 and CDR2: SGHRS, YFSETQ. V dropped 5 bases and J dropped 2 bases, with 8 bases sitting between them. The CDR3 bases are TGCGCCAGCAGGGGCAGAGCCTACGAGCAGTACTTC. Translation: CASRGRAYEQYF.

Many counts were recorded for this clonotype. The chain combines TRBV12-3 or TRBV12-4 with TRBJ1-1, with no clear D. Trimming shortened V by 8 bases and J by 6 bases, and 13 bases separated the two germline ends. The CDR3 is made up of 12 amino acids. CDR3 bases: TGTGCCAGCTCCCCGGGCAACCCTGAAGCTTTCTTT. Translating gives CASSPGNPEAFF.

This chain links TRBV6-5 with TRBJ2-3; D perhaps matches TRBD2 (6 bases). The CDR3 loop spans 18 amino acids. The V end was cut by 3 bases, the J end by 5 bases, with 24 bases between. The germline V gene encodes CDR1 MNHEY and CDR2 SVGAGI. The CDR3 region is CASSYSPGSSVFGDTQYF. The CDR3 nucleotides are TGTGCCAGCAGTTATAGCCCCGGGAGTAGCGTGTTTGGAGATACGCAGTATTTT.

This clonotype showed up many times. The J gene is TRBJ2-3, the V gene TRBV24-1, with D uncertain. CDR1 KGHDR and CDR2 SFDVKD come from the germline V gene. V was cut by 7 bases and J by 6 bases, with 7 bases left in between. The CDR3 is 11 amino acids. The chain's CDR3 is CATSRFDTQYF. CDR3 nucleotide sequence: TGTGCCACCAGCCGTTTTGATACGCAGTATTTT.

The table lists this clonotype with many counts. The chain's CDR3 is CASIRPGARDTQYF. The CDR3 nucleotides read TGTGCCAGCATCCGACCGGGGGCGAGAGATACGCAGTATTTT. The J gene is TRBJ2-3, the V gene TRBV11-2, with D perhaps assigned TRBD1 or TRBD2 (6 bases each). The CDR3 loop spans 14 amino acids. The germline CDR1 and CDR2 sequences are SGHAT and FQNNGV. The V end lost 7 bases, the J end lost 5 bases, and 16 bases lay between the germline ends.

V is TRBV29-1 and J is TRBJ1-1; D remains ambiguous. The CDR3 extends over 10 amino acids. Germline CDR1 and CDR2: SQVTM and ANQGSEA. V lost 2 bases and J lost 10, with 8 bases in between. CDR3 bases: TGCAGCGTTGAATCCGACACAGCTTTCTTT. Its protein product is CSVESDTAFF.

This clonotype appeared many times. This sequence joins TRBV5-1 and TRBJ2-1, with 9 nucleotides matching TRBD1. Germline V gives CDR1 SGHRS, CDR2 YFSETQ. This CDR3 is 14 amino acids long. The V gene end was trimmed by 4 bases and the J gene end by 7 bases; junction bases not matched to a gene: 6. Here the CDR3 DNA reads TGCGCCAGCAGCGGGGGACAGGGAACGAATGAGCAGTTCTTC. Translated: CASSGGQGTNEQFF. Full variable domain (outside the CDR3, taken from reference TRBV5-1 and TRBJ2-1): KAGVTQTPRYLIKTRGQQVTLSCSPISGHRSVSWYQQTPGQGLQFLFEYFSETQRNKGNFPGRFSGRQFSNSRSEMNVSTLELGDSALYLCASSGGQGTNEQFFGPGTRLTVL.

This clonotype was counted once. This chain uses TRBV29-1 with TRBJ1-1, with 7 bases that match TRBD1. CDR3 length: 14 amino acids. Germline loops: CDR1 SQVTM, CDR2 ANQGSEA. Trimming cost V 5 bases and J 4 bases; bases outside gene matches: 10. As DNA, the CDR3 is TGCAGCGTTCCAACAGGGGCGGGTAGCACTGAAGCTTTCTTT. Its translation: CSVPTGAGSTEAFF.

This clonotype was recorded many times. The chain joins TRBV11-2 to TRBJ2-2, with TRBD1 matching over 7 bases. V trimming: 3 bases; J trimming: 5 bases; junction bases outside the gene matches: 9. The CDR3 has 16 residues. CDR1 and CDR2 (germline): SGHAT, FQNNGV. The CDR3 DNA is TGTGCCAGCAGCTTTTGGCAGGGGGTATTAACCGGGGAGCTGTTTTTT. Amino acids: CASSFWQGVLTGELFF.

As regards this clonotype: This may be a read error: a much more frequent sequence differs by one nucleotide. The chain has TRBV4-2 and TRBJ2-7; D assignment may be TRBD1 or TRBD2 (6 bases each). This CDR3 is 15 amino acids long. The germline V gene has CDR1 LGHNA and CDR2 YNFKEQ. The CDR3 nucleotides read TGTGTCAGCAGCCAATATCCGGGGGCGTCCTACGAGCAGTACTTC. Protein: CVSSQYPGASYEQYF.